This TCR beta chain came from a study of blood T cell repertoires in COVID-19. Study-level information: COVID-19 samples from acute and convalescent phases originated in the United States, Italy and Spain. PBMCs, B-cell-depleted T cells, or T cells provided the cDNA or gDNA that made up the material.

Data came from immunoSEQ multiplex PCR; TCRdb stores just in-frame clones and leaves some out. Among over 120,000 clones, over 65% were seen once, and the ten largest hold 6%. The germline V gene has CDR1 ENHRY and CDR2 SYGVKD. The trim removed 0 bases at V and 3 bases at J, leaving 0 bases unmatched. The length of the CDR3 is 14 residues. Two negative PCRs, clearance, or symptom resolution were required of recovered Cohort 3 donors. The sequence was collected from a woman aged 45-65 years who had recovered from COVID-19. Sequencing was performed on PBMCs or T cells enriched from blood (not recorded which). V is TRBV10-3 and J is TRBJ1-1, with 8 nucleotides matching TRBD1. CDR3: CAISESGQDTEAFF. The CDR3 DNA is TGTGCCATCAGTGAGTCGGGACAGGACACTGAAGCTTTCTTT.